This T cell receptor (beta chain) stems from a study of control samples from healthy donors and cancer patients. The CDR3 covers 13 residues. V was shortened by 2 bases and J by 2 bases, with 7 bases between the two germline ends. Germline V gene lookup returns CDR1 WNHNN and CDR2 SYGVQD (reference sequence). Assay: immunoSEQ multiplex PCR; the TCRdb copy retains only in-frame clones and omits some. The sample holds 120,000 or so clones, roughly 87% seen once. The TCR originated in a young man in good health. This rearrangement joins TRBV10-1 to TRBJ2-7; D unclear. The sample consisted of blood. CDR3: CASSEGRTYEQYF. The CDR3 DNA sequence: TGCGCCAGCAGTGAGGGACGGACCTACGAGCAGTACTTC.